This T cell receptor beta chain was recovered during a study of T cell responses to AZD1222 COVID-19 vaccine. Trimming pared 0 bases from V and 3 bases from J, leaving 9 bases between. Looked up from germline, CDR1 is SGHRS and CDR2 is YFSETQ. The CDR3 loop spans 14 amino acids. The assay was immunoSEQ multiplex PCR, and TCRdb's table has in-frame clones only and misses some. The table lists about 180,000 clones, 80% to 90% of them singletons. Details on this clone: Its matching antigen is unknown.

Broader study findings: Females outnumbered males among donors, who were mostly white British; clonal diversity was possibly underestimated. Repertoires were collected only later (after the peak T cell response had occurred).

The chain carries TRBV5-1 and TRBJ2-5; D is possibly TRBD2 (6 bases). The starting material was peripheral blood, obtained 28 days after the second dose of the MenACWY control vaccine. The sequence was collected from an adult who received the MenACWY meningococcal vaccine as a control. CDR3: CASSLGSGEETQYF. The CDR3 nucleotides are TGCGCCAGCAGCTTGGGTTCGGGGGAAGAGACCCAGTACTTC.